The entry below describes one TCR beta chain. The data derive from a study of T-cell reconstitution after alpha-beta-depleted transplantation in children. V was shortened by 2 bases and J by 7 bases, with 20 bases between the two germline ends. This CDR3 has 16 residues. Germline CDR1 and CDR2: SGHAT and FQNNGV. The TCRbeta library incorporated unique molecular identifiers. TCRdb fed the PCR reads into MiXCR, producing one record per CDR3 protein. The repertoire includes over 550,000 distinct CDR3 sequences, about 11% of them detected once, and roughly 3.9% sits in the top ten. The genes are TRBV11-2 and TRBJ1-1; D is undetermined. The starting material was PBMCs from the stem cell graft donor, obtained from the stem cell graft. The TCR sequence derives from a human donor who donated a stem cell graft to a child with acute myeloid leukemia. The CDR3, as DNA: TGTGCCAGCAGCTTATATGAAATGGTCAGAGACCGTGAAGCTTTCTTT. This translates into CASSLYEMVRDREAFF.